The 20 T cell receptor beta chains below come from one sample, sequenced in a study of cytomegalovirus exposure and HLA in healthy donors. The primer mix had 60 Vbeta and 13 Jbeta primers. Here immunoSEQ multiplex PCR was the method, and the copy in TCRdb shows in-frame clones only, minus some. Of 160,000 or so clones in the sample, roughly four fifths were seen once. Sequencing was performed on PBMCs. The receptors shown here come from a woman in her forties in good health and CMV-seronegative.

This clone was observed once. The V call is TRBV11-2, the J call TRBJ2-1; D remains unclear. The CDR3 contains 13 residues. Germline assignment: CDR1 SGHAT and CDR2 FQNNGV. V dropped 1 base and J dropped 5 bases, with 6 bases sitting between them. CDR3 sequence reads: CASSLGLDNEQFF. Written as DNA, the CDR3 is TGTGCCAGCAGCTTAGGACTTGACAATGAGCAGTTCTTC.

The chain has TRBV4-2 and TRBJ2-1, with 8 bases fitting TRBD1. CDR1 is LGHNA and CDR2 is YNFKEQ in the germline V gene. This CDR3 contains 17 residues. Trimming removed 3 bases from V and 6 bases from J; junction bases left unmatched: 13. In DNA, the CDR3 is TGTGCCAGCAGCCAGGCTACCGGGACAGGAATTCTCAATGAGCAGTTCTTC. Protein sequence: CASSQATGTGILNEQFF.

The chain employs TRBV7-3 and TRBJ2-1; TRBD2 matches 12 bases. V trimming: 5 bases; J trimming: 6 bases; junction bases outside the gene matches: 2. CDR3 length: 14 residues. Germline CDR1 reads SGHTA; CDR2 reads FQGTGA. The CDR3 DNA is TGTGCCAGCAGCAGGACTAGCGGGATCAATGAGCAGTTCTTC. Translating gives CASSRTSGINEQFF.

The rearrangement joins TRBV2 to TRBJ2-7, with 7 bases lining up with TRBD2. V lost 7 bases and J lost 0; bases outside the gene matches: 6. There are 14 residues in the CDR3. The germline CDR1 and CDR2 sequences are SNHLY and FYNNEI. The CDR3 loop is CASKSSGNSYEQYF. The CDR3 DNA is TGTGCCAGCAAGTCCAGCGGGAACTCCTACGAGCAGTACTTC.

The chain recombines TRBV5-1 with TRBJ2-3, with 12 positions matching TRBD2. The CDR3 runs 19 residues. Per germline, CDR1 SGHRS and CDR2 YFSETQ. V shed 3 bases and J 5 bases; nucleotides not matched to a gene: 16. Here the CDR3 DNA reads TGCGCCAGCAGCTCAGGACTAGCGGGAAACACCGCACGGGGAGATACGCAGTATTTT. This gives the protein CASSSGLAGNTARGDTQYF. Using reference TRBV5-1 and TRBJ2-3 for the parts outside the CDR3, the full variable domain is KAGVTQTPRYLIKTRGQQVTLSCSPISGHRSVSWYQQTPGQGLQFLFEYFSETQRNKGNFPGRFSGRQFSNSRSEMNVSTLELGDSALYLCASSSGLAGNTARGDTQYFGPGTRLTVL.

This clone has only a few counts. CDR3 DNA: TGTGCCAGCAGTGAACGGGAGGCAGATACGCAGTATTTT. It encodes CASSEREADTQYF. V is TRBV6-1 and J is TRBJ2-3, with TRBD2 identical over 7 bases. This CDR3 comprises 13 residues. Trimming at V came to 2 bases and at J to 4 bases, leaving 0 bases not matched to a gene. Germline lookup yields CDR1 MNHNS and CDR2 SASEGT.

This clone is a singleton in its sample. The CDR3 is CASSLGGSRSYEQYF. DNA of the CDR3: TGTGCCAGCAGCTTAGGAGGTAGCAGATCCTACGAGCAGTACTTC. The V gene is TRBV13, the J gene TRBJ2-7; D gene ambiguous. Looked up from germline, CDR1 is PRHDT and CDR2 is FYEKMQ (reference sequence). The CDR3 extends over 15 amino acids. V gave up 0 bases and J gave up 1 base, with 10 bases separating them.

J is TRBJ2-7 and V is TRBV4-2; the match to TRBD2 covers 13 bases. CDR1 and CDR2 (germline): LGHNA, YNFKEQ. V lost 1 base, J lost 3 bases, and 9 bases stayed unmatched. This CDR3 comprises 18 residues. CDR3 region: CASSQATGLAGEHYEQYF. The CDR3 DNA sequence: TGTGCCAGCAGCCAAGCAACCGGACTAGCGGGAGAACACTACGAGCAGTACTTC.

V usage is TRBV5-1 and J usage is TRBJ2-2; TRBD2 matches at 8 bases. V lost 0 bases, J lost 4 bases, and 11 bases stayed unmatched. CDR1 and CDR2 (germline): SGHRS, YFSETQ. The CDR3 extends over 18 amino acids. The CDR3 sequence: CASSLAGVAGISTGELFF. CDR3 coding DNA: TGCGCCAGCAGCTTGGCCGGGGTAGCGGGAATATCCACCGGGGAGCTGTTTTTT.

The rearrangement links TRBV6-1 to TRBJ2-3; D not certain. This CDR3 is 14 amino acids long. Germline V gene data show CDR1 as MNHNS and CDR2 as SASEGT. The V end was cut by 2 bases, the J end by 3 bases, with 9 bases between. Written as DNA, the CDR3 is TGTGCCAGCAGTGAAAAGCAATCGACAGATACGCAGTATTTT. It yields the protein CASSEKQSTDTQYF.

J is TRBJ1-1 and V is TRBV28; D is uncertain. Trimming cost V 6 bases and J 1 base, with 21 bases left between them. The CDR3 totals 17 residues. Germline CDR1 and CDR2: MDHEN and SYDVKM. CDR3 in DNA: TGTGCCAGCAGACTAAGGCCCCCCCGGCGGCGGAACACTGAAGCTTTCTTT. Encoded protein: CASRLRPPRRRNTEAFF.

The V gene is TRBV10-3, the J gene TRBJ2-2; 7 bases align to TRBD1. The CDR3 runs to 14 residues. V lost 10 bases to trimming and J lost 3 bases; unmatched junction nucleotides: 8. The V gene's germline CDR1 is ENHRY and CDR2 SYGVKD. The CDR3 protein is CATLDRRDTGELFF. As DNA, the CDR3 is TGTGCCACTTTGGACAGGAGAGACACCGGGGAGCTGTTTTTT.

The V and J genes are TRBV5-1 and TRBJ2-3; 13 nucleotides match TRBD2. Germline V gene sequence: CDR1 SGHRS, CDR2 YFSETQ. Trimming took 0 bases from V and 2 from J; bases not matched to a gene: 6. CDR3 size: 18 residues. For the CDR3, the DNA is TGCGCCAGCAGCTTGGGACTAGCGGGAGGCAGCTTCACAGATACGCAGTATTTT. Protein product: CASSLGLAGGSFTDTQYF.

The chain couples TRBV6-1 to TRBJ1-1; no firm D call. This CDR3 comprises 14 residues. The V end was cut by 3 bases, the J end by 0 bases, with 8 bases between. CDR1 is MNHNS and CDR2 is SASEGT in the germline V gene. The CDR3: CASSDAILNTEAFF. The CDR3 DNA reads as TGTGCCAGCAGTGATGCGATTCTGAACACTGAAGCTTTCTTT.

The chain carries TRBV7-9 and TRBJ2-6; D perhaps matches TRBD1 (5 bases). The CDR3 contains 18 residues. Per the germline V gene, CDR1 is SEHNR and CDR2 is FQNEAQ (reference sequence). The ends were cut back, 3 bases at V and 0 bases at J, with 15 bases in the middle. CDR3 coding DNA: TGTGCCAGCAGCTTGGTAACAGGCCCCCTCTCTGGGGCCAACGTCCTGACTTTC. Its translation is CASSLVTGPLSGANVLTF. Complete variable domain (other parts from reference TRBV7-9 and TRBJ2-6): DTGVSQNPRHKITKRGQNVTFRCDPISEHNRLYWYRQTLGQGPEFLTYFQNEAQLEKSRLLSDRFSAERPKGSFSTLEIQRTEQGDSAMYLCASSLVTGPLSGANVLTFGAGSRLTVL.

This chain joins TRBV11-1 and TRBJ2-1; no reliable D call. Germline V CDR1 and CDR2: SGHAT, FQDESV (reference sequence). The CDR3 consists of 13 residues. V was shortened by 6 bases and J by 5 bases, with 11 bases between the two germline ends. DNA of the CDR3: TGTGCCAGCAGTCTCAACCGGGACAATGAGCAGTTCTTC. It is translated as CASSLNRDNEQFF.

This clone was seen only once. This chain joins TRBV29-1 and TRBJ1-1, with D perhaps matching TRBD1 (5 bases). The germline gives CDR1 SQVTM, CDR2 ANQGSEA. Trimming cost V 4 bases and J 3 bases, with 15 bases left between them. The CDR3 contains 14 residues. The DNA for the CDR3 is TGCAGCGTTGTTCAGGGAATATGGGACACTGAAGCTTTCTTT. This gives the protein CSVVQGIWDTEAFF.

This chain uses TRBV14 with TRBJ2-3, with 12 bases that match TRBD2. Trimming took 3 bases from V and 0 from J; bases not matched to a gene: 13. The CDR3 totals 20 residues. Per germline, CDR1 SGHDN and CDR2 FVKESK. The CDR3 loop is CASSHPFRLAGDGSTDTQYF. The DNA of the CDR3 is TGTGCCAGCAGCCACCCTTTCAGACTAGCGGGAGATGGGAGCACAGATACGCAGTATTTT.

The chain recombines TRBV28 with TRBJ1-1; TRBD1 aligns across 10 bases. Looked up from germline, CDR1 is MDHEN and CDR2 is SYDVKM. The CDR3 length is 17 residues. With 4 bases clipped from V and 0 bases from J, the junction kept 8 bases outside the gene matches. The CDR3 loop is CASSSGQGVELNTEAFF. CDR3 DNA: TGTGCCAGCAGTTCCGGACAGGGGGTTGAGTTGAACACTGAAGCTTTCTTT.

J is TRBJ1-5 and V is TRBV4-2; D remains unclear. The V gene's germline CDR1 is LGHNA and CDR2 YNFKEQ. The CDR3 is 15 residues long. Trimming removed 0 bases at V and 1 base at J, with 7 bases between. The CDR3 spells CASSQEEQSNQPQHF. The CDR3, as DNA: TGTGCCAGCAGCCAAGAAGAACAGAGCAATCAGCCCCAGCATTTT.